These 25 T cell receptor beta chains came from one sample sequenced in a study of blood T cell repertoires in COVID-19. Sequencing was performed with immunoSEQ multiplex PCR; in TCRdb, only in-frame clones are kept and a portion is missing. Of tens of thousands of clones in the sample, 85% to 95% were seen once. The sample consisted of peripheral blood. The receptors were gathered from a woman in her forties or fifties in a cohort sampled during active COVID-19.

V and J are TRBV18 and TRBJ1-1; tentative D call: TRBD1 (5 bases). The CDR3 covers 15 residues. V lost 1 base, J lost 0 bases, and 9 bases lay in between. Germline lookup yields CDR1 KGHSH and CDR2 LQKENI. The CDR3 sequence is CASSPQVGVNTEAFF. DNA for the CDR3: TGTGCCAGCTCACCACAGGTAGGGGTGAACACTGAAGCTTTCTTT.

The V gene is TRBV19, the J gene TRBJ2-5, with TRBD1 matching over 8 bases. After removal of 5 bases from V and 7 bases from J, the junction contained 9 bases not matched to a gene. The CDR3 length is 14 residues. CDR1 is LNHDA and CDR2 is SQIVND in the germline V gene (reference sequence). This chain's CDR3 is CASSLGQEGVTQYF. The CDR3, as DNA: TGTGCCAGTAGTTTGGGACAGGAGGGGGTGACCCAGTACTTC.

V and J are TRBV7-9 and TRBJ1-5; D is possibly TRBD1 (5 bases). The CDR3 spans 16 residues. Germline lookup yields CDR1 SEHNR and CDR2 FQNEAQ (reference sequence). Trimming took 1 base from V and 6 from J, leaving 16 bases between them. The CDR3 nucleotides are TGTGCCAGCAGCTTAGATTCAGGGTTTGGTGGTCAGCCCCAGCATTTT. Its protein product is CASSLDSGFGGQPQHF.

V and J are TRBV6-5 and TRBJ1-1; a possible D gene is TRBD1 (6 bases). The CDR3 loop spans 16 amino acids. V shed 2 bases and J shed 7 bases, with 20 bases lying between them. Germline CDR1 is MNHEY and CDR2 is SVGAGI. The CDR3 coding sequence is TGTGCCAGCAGTTACAAGGCGGGGGGCTATGGGGTTGAAGCTTTCTTT. This codes for CASSYKAGGYGVEAFF.

V is TRBV4-1 and J is TRBJ1-4; D uncertain. Trimming removed 3 bases from V and 1 base from J, with 12 bases in between. There are 16 residues in the CDR3. From germline, CDR1 is MGHRA and CDR2 YSYEKL. The CDR3 reads CASSHGIGGTNEKLFF. The CDR3 coding sequence is TGCGCCAGCAGCCATGGTATAGGAGGAACTAATGAAAAACTGTTTTTT.

The chain joins TRBV5-1 to TRBJ1-4; no clear D. Per the germline V gene, CDR1 is SGHRS and CDR2 is YFSETQ. Trimming removed 0 bases from V and 3 bases from J, with 3 bases in between. The CDR3 has 13 residues. The CDR3 sequence: CASSLGANEKLFF. The DNA for the CDR3 is TGCGCCAGCAGCTTGGGCGCTAATGAAAAACTGTTTTTT.

This clone was detected only once. V gene TRBV24-1 combines with J gene TRBJ2-1, with 13 bases identical to TRBD2. The CDR3 consists of 16 residues. J gave up 11 bases and V 3 bases, and 9 bases lay outside the gene matches. Germline-derived CDR1 and CDR2 are KGHDR and SFDVKD. CDR3 protein: CATSDPGTSGIPKQFF. The CDR3 DNA follows: TGTGCCACCAGTGATCCCGGGACTAGCGGGATTCCCAAGCAGTTCTTC.

The V call is TRBV2, the J call TRBJ2-7; 7 positions agree with TRBD2. The junction had 7 bases not matched to a gene; V was cut back by 6 bases and J by 2 bases. The CDR3 is made up of 14 amino acids. CDR1 is SNHLY, CDR2 FYNNEI, per germline. CDR3 sequence: CASRRSLAAYEQYF. As DNA, the CDR3 is TGTGCCAGCAGAAGAAGCCTAGCGGCCTACGAGCAGTACTTC.

CDR3 nucleotides: TGTGCCAGCAGCCCTGACGGCGGCCCCTATGGCTACACCTTC. This encodes CASSPDGGPYGYTF. This chain joins TRBV9 and TRBJ1-2; D not resolved. Germline loops: CDR1 SGDLS, CDR2 YYNGEE. With 4 bases removed from V and 4 bases from J, the gap between germline ends came to 14 bases. This CDR3 comprises 14 residues.

The CDR3 sequence is CASSPGEGSGANVLTF. As DNA, the CDR3 is TGTGCCAGTAGTCCGGGAGAGGGCTCTGGGGCCAACGTCCTGACTTTC. This chain links TRBV19 with TRBJ2-6; perhaps TRBD2 as D (6 bases). In germline, CDR1 is LNHDA, CDR2 SQIVND (reference sequence). CDR3 length: 16 residues. Trimming pared 5 bases from V and 0 bases from J, leaving 11 bases between.

The gene calls are TRBV6-5 and TRBJ1-2; 7 nucleotides line up with TRBD1. The CDR3 is 15 amino acids. Germline V CDR1 and CDR2: MNHEY, SVGAGI. V lost 4 bases, J lost 3 bases, and 8 bases stayed unmatched. CDR3 region: CASSSGGGIDYGYTF. The CDR3 DNA sequence: TGTGCCAGCAGTTCCGGAGGGGGCATAGACTATGGCTACACCTTC.

This clone was seen a few times. This rearrangement joins TRBV19 to TRBJ1-5, with TRBD1 matching over 8 bases. The CDR3 covers 15 residues. CDR1 is LNHDA, CDR2 SQIVND, per germline (reference sequence). V dropped 6 bases and J dropped 2; count of bases not matched to a gene: 6. CDR3 in DNA: TGTGCCAGTAGCGAGACAGGGGAGGGCAATCAGCCCCAGCATTTT. Protein product: CASSETGEGNQPQHF.

This chain links TRBV4-1 with TRBJ2-1; D may be TRBD2 (6 bases). The germline CDR1 and CDR2 sequences are MGHRA and YSYEKL. This CDR3 contains 17 residues. Trimming left V 0 bases short and J 2 bases short, with 14 bases between. CDR3 in amino acids: CASSQDWTTVPYNEQFF. The CDR3 coding sequence is TGCGCCAGCAGCCAAGATTGGACTACCGTACCCTACAATGAGCAGTTCTTC.

The chain has TRBV7-9 and TRBJ2-7, with D possibly TRBD1 on 5 matching bases. CDR1 is SEHNR, CDR2 FQNEAQ, per germline (reference sequence). CDR3 length equals 13 residues. V shed 5 bases and J shed 6 bases, with 14 bases lying between them. CDR3 bases: TGTGCCAGCAGCCTTGCAGGGTTTCCCGAGCAGTACTTC. This codes for CASSLAGFPEQYF. The whole variable domain, filled in from reference TRBV7-9 and TRBJ2-7, reads DTGVSQNPRHKITKRGQNVTFRCDPISEHNRLYWYRQTLGQGPEFLTYFQNEAQLEKSRLLSDRFSAERPKGSFSTLEIQRTEQGDSAMYLCASSLAGFPEQYFGPGTRLTVT.

The chain links TRBV3-1 (or the pseudogene TRBV3-2) to TRBJ2-3; no reliable D call. This CDR3 has 15 residues. Per the germline V gene, CDR1 is LGHDT and CDR2 is YNNKEL (reference sequence). V was shortened by 1 base and J by 4 bases, with 12 bases between the two germline ends. The CDR3, as DNA: TGTGCCAGCAGCCAAGTGAGTCGAAGTGCAGATACGCAGTATTTT. It codes for CASSQVSRSADTQYF.

The V gene is TRBV4-2, the J gene TRBJ2-4, with 10 bases that match TRBD2. The length of the CDR3 is 18 residues. Germline lookup yields CDR1 LGHNA and CDR2 YNFKEQ. Trimming took 4 bases from V and 3 from J; bases not matched to a gene: 12. The CDR3 DNA reads TGTGCCAGCAGCCGTGAGCGGGAGGGCCGGTATGACAAAAACATTCAGTACTTC. Its translation is CASSREREGRYDKNIQYF.

V is TRBV19 and J is TRBJ1-3, with D maybe TRBD1 (6 bases). The CDR3 covers 15 residues. V lost 7 bases and J 0 bases, leaving 13 bases between the germline ends. The germline V gene encodes CDR1 LNHDA and CDR2 SQIVND (reference sequence). CDR3 in amino acids: CASTLSGASGNTIYF. In DNA form, the CDR3 reads TGTGCCAGTACCCTATCAGGGGCCTCTGGAAACACCATATATTTT.

This rearrangement joins TRBV18 to TRBJ1-5; no clear D. Germline CDR1 reads KGHSH; CDR2 reads LQKENI. The CDR3 is 16 residues long. Trimming pared 0 bases from V and 2 bases from J, leaving 11 bases between. Here the CDR3 DNA reads TGTGCCAGCTCACCACCGACGGGTGGAGGCAATCAGCCCCAGCATTTT. The encoded protein is CASSPPTGGGNQPQHF.

This clone was picked up one time. The J gene is TRBJ2-7, the V gene TRBV5-6, with 15 bases aligning to TRBD2. This CDR3 region has 16 residues. J lost 3 bases, V lost 2 bases, and 3 bases had no gene match. The germline V gene encodes CDR1 SGHDT and CDR2 YYEEEE. The CDR3 DNA reads TGTGCCAGCAGCTTAGGACTAGCGGGGGGGAACTACGAGCAGTACTTC. Protein: CASSLGLAGGNYEQYF. Full variable domain (rest looked up from reference TRBV5-6 and TRBJ2-7): DAGVTQSPTHLIKTRGQQVTLRCSPKSGHDTVSWYQQALGQGPQFIFQYYEEEERQRGNFPDRFSGHQFPNYSSELNVNALLLGDSALYLCASSLGLAGGNYEQYFGPGTRLTVT.

V is TRBV3-1 (or the pseudogene TRBV3-2) and J is TRBJ1-1; D remains ambiguous. Trimming removed 2 bases at V and 1 base at J, with 5 bases between. Germline CDR1 and CDR2: LGHDT and YNNKEL (reference sequence). This CDR3 has 13 residues. As DNA, the CDR3 is TGTGCCAGCAGCCAACTTCGGAACACTGAAGCTTTCTTT. This translates into CASSQLRNTEAFF.

The chain couples TRBV9 to TRBJ1-1, with D maybe TRBD1 (6 bases). Germline V CDR1 and CDR2: SGDLS, YYNGEE. The length of the CDR3 is 18 residues. V lost 0 bases, J lost 1 base, and 19 bases lay in between. The CDR3 is CASSVGAGAGIGNTEAFF. The CDR3 coding sequence is TGTGCCAGCAGCGTAGGGGCGGGGGCAGGGATCGGGAACACTGAAGCTTTCTTT.

The chain uses TRBV11-2 and TRBJ2-2, with 7 bases fitting TRBD2. Trimming at V came to 1 base and at J to 0 bases, leaving 11 bases not matched to a gene. This CDR3 spans 19 amino acids. CDR1 is SGHAT and CDR2 is FQNNGV in the germline V gene. For the CDR3, the DNA is TGTGCCAGCAGCTTAGCGGGGGGAGGGACGAAAGCGAACACCGGGGAGCTGTTTTTT. This translates into CASSLAGGGTKANTGELFF.

The rearrangement links TRBV5-1 to TRBJ1-6; tentatively, D is TRBD1 (6 bases). Looked up from germline, CDR1 is SGHRS and CDR2 is YFSETQ. The CDR3 extends over 15 amino acids. V shed 0 bases and J shed 10 bases, with 14 bases lying between them. Written as DNA, the CDR3 is TGCGCCAGCAGCTTGGGGGGCAGGGGCGAGTCACCCCTCCACTTT. Amino acids: CASSLGGRGESPLHF.

The CDR3 loop is CASAPGQGGEKLFF. DNA for the CDR3: TGTGCCAGCGCACCGGGACAGGGCGGTGAAAAACTGTTTTTT. The V call is TRBV11-2, the J call TRBJ1-4; 9 bases match TRBD1. Trimming cost V 8 bases and J 7 bases; bases outside gene matches: 8. The CDR3 runs 14 residues. The germline gives CDR1 SGHAT, CDR2 FQNNGV.

This chain links TRBV4-1 with TRBJ2-7; 10 bases map to TRBD2. Germline values: CDR1 MGHRA, CDR2 YSYEKL. J lost 7 bases, V lost 0 bases, and 12 bases had no gene match. CDR3 length: 17 amino acids. This CDR3 is CASSQEVALAGAGEQYF. The CDR3 coding sequence is TGCGCCAGCAGCCAAGAGGTGGCGCTAGCGGGAGCGGGGGAGCAGTACTTC.